This T cell receptor beta chain was observed in a study of CD8 T cells in ankylosing spondylitis. Study-level points and caveats: Reportedly, matched ankylosing spondylitis synovial fluid was significantly enriched for disease-linked clones.

Germline lookup yields CDR1 LGHNA and CDR2 YSLEER. V was pared by 0 bases and J by 3 bases, with 15 bases between. The CDR3 extends over 17 amino acids. TCRdb used MiXCR to reprocess the 5' RACE reads, holding one entry per CDR3 protein. The sample records under 150,000 distinct CDR3 sequences, approximately 9.7% being singletons. This clonotype has a count of ten or more. Its antigen is currently unknown. This TCR derives from a male donor with ankylosing spondylitis or in good health (not recorded which). The J gene is TRBJ2-1, the V gene TRBV4-3; D is perhaps TRBD1 (5 bases). Sequencing used blood, either unsorted or a sorted T cell fraction (not recorded which). Written as DNA, the CDR3 is TGCGCCAGCAGCCAAGATTGGACAAACCGGTACTACAATGAGCAGTTCTTC. Its translation is CASSQDWTNRYYNEQFF.